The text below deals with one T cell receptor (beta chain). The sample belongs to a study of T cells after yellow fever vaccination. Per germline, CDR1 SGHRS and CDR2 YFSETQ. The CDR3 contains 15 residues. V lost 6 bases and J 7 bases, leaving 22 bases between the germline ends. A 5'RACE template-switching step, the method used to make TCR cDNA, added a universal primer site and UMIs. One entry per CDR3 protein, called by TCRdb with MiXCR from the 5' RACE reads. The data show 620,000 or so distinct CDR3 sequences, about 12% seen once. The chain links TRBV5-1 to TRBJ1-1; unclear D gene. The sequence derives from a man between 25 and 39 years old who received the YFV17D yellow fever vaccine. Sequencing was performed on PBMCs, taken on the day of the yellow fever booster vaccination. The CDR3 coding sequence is TGCGCCAGCAACATGGGTCGGGTGGGATTTCTTGAAGCTTTCTTT. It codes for CASNMGRVGFLEAFF.